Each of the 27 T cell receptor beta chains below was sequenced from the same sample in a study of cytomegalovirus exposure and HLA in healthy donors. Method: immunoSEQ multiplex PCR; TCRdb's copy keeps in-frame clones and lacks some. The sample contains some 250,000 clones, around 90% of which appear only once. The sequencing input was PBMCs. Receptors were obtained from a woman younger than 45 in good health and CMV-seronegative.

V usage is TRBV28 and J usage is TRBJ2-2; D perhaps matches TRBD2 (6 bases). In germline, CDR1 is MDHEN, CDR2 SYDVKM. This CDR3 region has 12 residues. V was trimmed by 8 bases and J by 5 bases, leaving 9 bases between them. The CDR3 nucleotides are TGTGCCAGCCACGGGAGAACCGGGGAGCTGTTTTTT. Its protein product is CASHGRTGELFF.

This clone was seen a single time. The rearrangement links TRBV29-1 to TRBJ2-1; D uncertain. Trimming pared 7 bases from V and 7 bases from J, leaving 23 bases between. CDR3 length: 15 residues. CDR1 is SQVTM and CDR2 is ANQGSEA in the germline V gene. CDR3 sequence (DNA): TGCAGCGCCGCTTGGGCGGCCAGGACCAGGAATGAGCAGTTCTTC. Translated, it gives CSAAWAARTRNEQFF.

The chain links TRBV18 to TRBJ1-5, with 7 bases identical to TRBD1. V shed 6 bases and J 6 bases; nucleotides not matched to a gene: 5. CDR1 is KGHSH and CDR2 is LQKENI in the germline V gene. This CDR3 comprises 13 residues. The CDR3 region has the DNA TGTGCCAGCTCTCCAGGGGGAAGTCAGCCCCAGCATTTT. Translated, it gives CASSPGGSQPQHF.

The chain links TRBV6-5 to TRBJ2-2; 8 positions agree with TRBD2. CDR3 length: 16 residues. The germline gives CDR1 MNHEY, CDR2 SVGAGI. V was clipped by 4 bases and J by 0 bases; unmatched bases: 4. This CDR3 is CASSLGLAANTGELFF. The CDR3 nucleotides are TGTGCCAGCAGTTTAGGACTAGCTGCGAACACCGGGGAGCTGTTTTTT.

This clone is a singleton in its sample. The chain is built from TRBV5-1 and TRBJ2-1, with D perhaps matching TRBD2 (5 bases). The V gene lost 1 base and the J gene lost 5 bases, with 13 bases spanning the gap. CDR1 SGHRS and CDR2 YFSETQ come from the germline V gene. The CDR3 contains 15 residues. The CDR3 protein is CASSLLRGGDNEQFF. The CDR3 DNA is TGCGCCAGCAGCTTGCTACGGGGTGGCGACAATGAGCAGTTCTTC.

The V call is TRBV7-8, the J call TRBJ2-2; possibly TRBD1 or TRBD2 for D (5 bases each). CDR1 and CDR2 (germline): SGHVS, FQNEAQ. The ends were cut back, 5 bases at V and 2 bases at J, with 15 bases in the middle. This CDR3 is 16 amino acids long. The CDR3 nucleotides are TGTGCCAGCAGCCTCCCGGGACCTATAAACACCGGGGAGCTGTTTTTT. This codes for CASSLPGPINTGELFF.

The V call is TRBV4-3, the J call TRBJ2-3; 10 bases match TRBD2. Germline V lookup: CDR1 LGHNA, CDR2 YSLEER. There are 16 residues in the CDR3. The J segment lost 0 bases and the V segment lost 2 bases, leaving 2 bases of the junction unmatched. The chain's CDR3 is CASSQTSGTSTDTQYF. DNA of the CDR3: TGCGCCAGCAGCCAAACTAGCGGGACTAGCACAGATACGCAGTATTTT.

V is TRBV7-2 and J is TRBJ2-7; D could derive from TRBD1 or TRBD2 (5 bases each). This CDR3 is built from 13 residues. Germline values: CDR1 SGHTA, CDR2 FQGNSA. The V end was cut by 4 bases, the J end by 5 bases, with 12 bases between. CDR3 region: CASSSGSGNEQYF. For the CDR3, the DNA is TGTGCCAGCAGCTCAGGGTCGGGGAACGAGCAGTACTTC.

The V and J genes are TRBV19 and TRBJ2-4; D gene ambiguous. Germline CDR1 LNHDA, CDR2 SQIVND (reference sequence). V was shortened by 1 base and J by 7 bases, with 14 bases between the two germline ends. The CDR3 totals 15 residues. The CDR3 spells CASSIVFGSGNIQYF. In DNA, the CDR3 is TGTGCCAGTAGTATAGTCTTCGGGTCTGGCAACATTCAGTACTTC.

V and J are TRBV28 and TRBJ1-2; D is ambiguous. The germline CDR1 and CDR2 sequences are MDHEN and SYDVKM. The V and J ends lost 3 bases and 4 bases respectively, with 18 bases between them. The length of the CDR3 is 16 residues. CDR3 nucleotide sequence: TGTGCCAGCAGTTTTCAATCCGTTCCACACCTCTATGGCTACACCTTC. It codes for CASSFQSVPHLYGYTF.

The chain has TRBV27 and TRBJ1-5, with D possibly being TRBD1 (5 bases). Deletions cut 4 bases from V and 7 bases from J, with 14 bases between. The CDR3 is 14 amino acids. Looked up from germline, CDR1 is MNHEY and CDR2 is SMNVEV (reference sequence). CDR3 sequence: CASSSTLGGQPQHF. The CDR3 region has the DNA TGTGCCAGCAGTTCCACCTTGGGGGGGCAGCCCCAGCATTTT.

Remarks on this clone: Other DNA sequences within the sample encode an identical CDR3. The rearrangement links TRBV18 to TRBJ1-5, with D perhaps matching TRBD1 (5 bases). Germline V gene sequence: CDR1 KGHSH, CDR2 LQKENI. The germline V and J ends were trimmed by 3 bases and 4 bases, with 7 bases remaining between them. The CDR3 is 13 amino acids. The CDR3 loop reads CASSPGGNQPQHF. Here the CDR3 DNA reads TGTGCCAGCTCACCTGGGGGTAATCAGCCCCAGCATTTT.

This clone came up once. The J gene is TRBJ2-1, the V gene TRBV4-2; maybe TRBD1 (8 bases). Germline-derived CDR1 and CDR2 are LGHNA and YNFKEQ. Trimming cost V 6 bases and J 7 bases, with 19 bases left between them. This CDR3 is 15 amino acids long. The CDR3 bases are TGTGCCAGCAGGCTCACAGGGGGAGGGCTTAATGAGCAGTTCTTC. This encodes CASRLTGGGLNEQFF.

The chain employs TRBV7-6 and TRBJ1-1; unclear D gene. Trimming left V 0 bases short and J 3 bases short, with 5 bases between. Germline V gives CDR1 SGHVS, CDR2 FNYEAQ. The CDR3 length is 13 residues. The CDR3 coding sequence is TGTGCCAGCAGCTTAGCGGCGGACACTGAAGCTTTCTTT. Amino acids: CASSLAADTEAFF.

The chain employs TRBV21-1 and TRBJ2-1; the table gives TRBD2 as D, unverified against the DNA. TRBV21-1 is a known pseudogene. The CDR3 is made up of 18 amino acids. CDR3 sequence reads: CASSKTLAGSSSYNEQFF. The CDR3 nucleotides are TGTGCCAGCAGCAAAACCTTAGCGGGCTCCAGCTCCTACAATGAGCAGTTCTTC.

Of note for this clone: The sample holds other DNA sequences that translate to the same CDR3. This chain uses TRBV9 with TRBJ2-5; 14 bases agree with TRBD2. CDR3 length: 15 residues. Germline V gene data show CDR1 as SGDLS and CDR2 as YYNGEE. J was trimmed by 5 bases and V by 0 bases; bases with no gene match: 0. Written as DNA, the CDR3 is TGTGCCAGCAGCGTAGGACTAGCGGGGGGGGAGACCCAGTACTTC. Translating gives CASSVGLAGGETQYF.

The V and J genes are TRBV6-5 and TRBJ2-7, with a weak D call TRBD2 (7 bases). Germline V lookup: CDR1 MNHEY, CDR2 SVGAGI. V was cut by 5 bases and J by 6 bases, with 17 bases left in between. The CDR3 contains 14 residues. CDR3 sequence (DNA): TGTGCCAGCAGTCCGGGGGGCCCAATGGGCGAGCAGTACTTC. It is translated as CASSPGGPMGEQYF.

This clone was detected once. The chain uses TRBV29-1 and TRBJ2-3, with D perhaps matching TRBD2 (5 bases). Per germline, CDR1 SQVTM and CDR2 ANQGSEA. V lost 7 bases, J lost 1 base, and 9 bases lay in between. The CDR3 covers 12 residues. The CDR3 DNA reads TGCAGCGCCAAACTAGGCACAGATACGCAGTATTTT. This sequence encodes CSAKLGTDTQYF.

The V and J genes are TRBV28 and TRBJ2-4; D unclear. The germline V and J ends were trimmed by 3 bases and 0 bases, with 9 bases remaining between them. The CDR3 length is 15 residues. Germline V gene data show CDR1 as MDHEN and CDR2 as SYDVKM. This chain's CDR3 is CASSFQRLAKNIQYF. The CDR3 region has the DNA TGTGCCAGCAGTTTCCAGAGGTTAGCCAAAAACATTCAGTACTTC.

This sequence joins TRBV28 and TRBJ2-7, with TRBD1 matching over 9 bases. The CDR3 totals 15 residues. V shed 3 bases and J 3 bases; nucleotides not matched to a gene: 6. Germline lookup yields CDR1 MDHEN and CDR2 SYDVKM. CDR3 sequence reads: CASSFRDRDVYEQYF. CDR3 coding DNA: TGTGCCAGCAGTTTTCGGGACAGGGACGTCTACGAGCAGTACTTC. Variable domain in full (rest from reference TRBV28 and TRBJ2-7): DVKVTQSSRYLVKRTGEKVFLECVQDMDHENMFWYRQDPGLGLRLIYFSYDVKMKEKGDIPEGYSVSREKKERFSLILESASTNQTSMYLCASSFRDRDVYEQYFGPGTRLTVT.

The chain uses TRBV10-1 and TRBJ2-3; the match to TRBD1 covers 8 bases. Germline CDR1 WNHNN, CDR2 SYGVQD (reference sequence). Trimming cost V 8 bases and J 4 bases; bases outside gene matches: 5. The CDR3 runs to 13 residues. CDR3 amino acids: CASGQGSADTQYF. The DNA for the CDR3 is TGCGCCAGCGGACAGGGTTCAGCAGATACGCAGTATTTT.

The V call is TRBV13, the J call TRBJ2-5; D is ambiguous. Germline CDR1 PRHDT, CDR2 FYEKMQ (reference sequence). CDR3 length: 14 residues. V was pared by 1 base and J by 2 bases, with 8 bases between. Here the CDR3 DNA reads TGTGCCAGCAGCTTAGCGAACAGACAAGAGACCCAGTACTTC. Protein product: CASSLANRQETQYF.

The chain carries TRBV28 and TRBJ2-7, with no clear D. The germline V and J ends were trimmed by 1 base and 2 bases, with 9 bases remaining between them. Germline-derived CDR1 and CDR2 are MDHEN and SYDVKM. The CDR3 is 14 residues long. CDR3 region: CASSLLLAPYEQYF. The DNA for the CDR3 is TGTGCCAGCAGTTTATTATTAGCACCCTACGAGCAGTACTTC.

The CDR3, as DNA: TGTGCCAGCAGGGAGTATTCGGGGGATCTCTACGAGCAGTACTTC. As protein: CASREYSGDLYEQYF. This chain joins TRBV28 and TRBJ2-7, with D possibly matching TRBD2 (6 bases). In germline, CDR1 is MDHEN, CDR2 SYDVKM. CDR3 length: 15 residues. Trimming shortened V by 6 bases and J by 3 bases, and 18 bases separated the two germline ends.

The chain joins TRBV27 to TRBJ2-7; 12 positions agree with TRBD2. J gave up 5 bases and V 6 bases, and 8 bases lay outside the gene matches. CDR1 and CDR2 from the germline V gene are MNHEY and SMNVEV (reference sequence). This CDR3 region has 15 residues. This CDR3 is CASRRLAGVFDEQYF. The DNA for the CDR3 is TGTGCCAGCAGAAGACTAGCGGGAGTATTCGACGAGCAGTACTTC.

CDR3 in amino acids: CSVAGTSGSSYEQYF. In DNA, the CDR3 is TGCAGCGTTGCCGGGACTAGCGGGAGTTCCTACGAGCAGTACTTC. The J gene is TRBJ2-7, the V gene TRBV29-1; 14 positions agree with TRBD2. From germline, CDR1 is SQVTM and CDR2 ANQGSEA. The CDR3 has 15 residues. Losses at the gene ends were 4 bases for V and 1 base for J; bases not matched to a gene: 3.

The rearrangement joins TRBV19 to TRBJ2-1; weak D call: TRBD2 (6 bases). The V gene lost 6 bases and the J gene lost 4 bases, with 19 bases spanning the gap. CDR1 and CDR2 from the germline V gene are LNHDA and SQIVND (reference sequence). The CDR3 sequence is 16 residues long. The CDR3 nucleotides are TGTGCCAGTAGCCCCTGGGAGGTAGCGCCTTACAATGAGCAGTTCTTC. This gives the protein CASSPWEVAPYNEQFF.